The T cell receptor beta chain under discussion was sequenced for a study of neurological immune-mediated disorders. The cDNA was synthesized by 5'RACE incorporating 10-nucleotide random UMIs. TCRdb reprocessed the 5' RACE reads with MiXCR, giving one entry per CDR3 protein. In the table there are approximately 84,000 distinct CDR3 sequences, approximately 4.3% of which are singletons. This clonotype was observed at least ten times. The CDR3 is 16 amino acids. V lost 3 bases, J lost 3 bases, and 6 bases stayed unmatched. Germline CDR1 and CDR2: LGHDT and YNNKEL (reference sequence). This sample's time point: longitudinal time-point 3.

V and J are TRBV3-1 and TRBJ2-2; 8 bases are shared with TRBD1. Sequencing input: PBMCs. The sequence was collected from a woman aged 60-70 years with multiple sclerosis. The CDR3 region is CASSHSRTGHTGELFF. CDR3 nucleotide sequence: TGTGCCAGCAGCCATTCTCGGACAGGGCACACCGGGGAGCTGTTTTTT.